A single sample is the source of the 27 T cell receptor beta chains below, sequenced in a study of OX40 agonist ivuxolimab in advanced cancers. The assay was immunoSEQ multiplex PCR, and TCRdb's table has in-frame clones only and misses some. The table has 15,000 to 20,000 clones, approximately 80% seen once. This material consisted of CD4+ or CD8+ T cells sorted from blood, taken in a trial of the OX40 agonist ivuxolimab. These receptors were collected from an adult with an advanced solid tumor such as melanoma, head and neck, liver or kidney cancer.

V gene TRBV2 combines with J gene TRBJ2-7, with D perhaps matching TRBD1 (5 bases). Per the germline V gene, CDR1 is SNHLY and CDR2 is FYNNEI. The germline V and J ends were trimmed by 4 bases and 2 bases, with 9 bases remaining between them. The length of the CDR3 is 13 residues. The CDR3 DNA reads TGTGCCAGCAGTGGCCAGGGAACCTACGAGCAGTACTTC. This gives the protein CASSGQGTYEQYF.

CDR3: CASSPGTGAYEQYF. As DNA, the CDR3 is TGTGCCAGCAGCCCGGGGACAGGGGCCTACGAGCAGTACTTC. V is TRBV5-6 and J is TRBJ2-7; 10 bases line up with TRBD1. V dropped 4 bases and J dropped 2; count of bases not matched to a gene: 3. Germline V gene data show CDR1 as SGHDT and CDR2 as YYEEEE. This CDR3 has 14 amino acids.

The V call is TRBV4-1, the J call TRBJ2-7; D tentatively fits TRBD1 or TRBD2 (5 bases each). This CDR3 has 17 amino acids. The ends were cut back, 4 bases at V and 5 bases at J, with 24 bases in the middle. Germline CDR1 is MGHRA and CDR2 is YSYEKL. CDR3 sequence reads: CASSPESPRGAGHEQYF. In DNA form, the CDR3 reads TGCGCCAGCAGCCCAGAGTCCCCCCGAGGGGCGGGCCACGAGCAGTACTTC.

There are a few counts of this clone. The chain joins TRBV7-2 to TRBJ1-5; 10 bases match TRBD1. In germline, CDR1 is SGHTA, CDR2 FQGNSA. There are 16 residues in the CDR3. V lost 3 bases, J lost 3 bases, and 5 bases stayed unmatched. CDR3 coding DNA: TGTGCCAGCAGCTTGCTGGGACAGGGGATCAATCAGCCCCAGCATTTT. It yields the protein CASSLLGQGINQPQHF.

CDR3 DNA: TGTGCCAGCAGCACAGGGGCCCCTAGCGGGAAGGATACGCAGTATTTT. Encoded protein: CASSTGAPSGKDTQYF. The rearrangement links TRBV7-8 to TRBJ2-3; 9 nucleotides agree with TRBD2. This CDR3 spans 16 amino acids. The germline CDR1 and CDR2 sequences are SGHVS and FQNEAQ. The V segment lost 5 bases and the J segment 6 bases; nucleotides outside the gene matches: 12.

The CDR3 loop is CASSNRQGGSNIQYF. The CDR3 region has the DNA TGTGCCAGCAGCAACCGACAGGGTGGATCAAACATTCAGTACTTC. The rearrangement uses TRBV5-4 and TRBJ2-4; 7 bases are a match to TRBD1. V dropped 4 bases and J dropped 6; count of bases not matched to a gene: 10. The CDR3 is made up of 15 amino acids. The germline CDR1 and CDR2 sequences are SGHNT and YYREEE (reference sequence).

This CDR3 is CASSQVLSTYGYTF. For the CDR3, the DNA is TGTGCCAGCAGCCAAGTTTTGTCTACTTATGGCTACACCTTC. This rearrangement joins TRBV14 to TRBJ1-2; D gene ambiguous. In germline, CDR1 is SGHDN, CDR2 FVKESK. V shed 1 base and J shed 5 bases, with 11 bases lying between them. The CDR3 totals 14 residues.

This chain uses TRBV19 with TRBJ1-1; 11 bases are a match to TRBD1. J gave up 0 bases and V 5 bases, and 11 bases lay outside the gene matches. The CDR3 has 18 residues. Germline V gives CDR1 LNHDA, CDR2 SQIVND (reference sequence). In nucleotides, the CDR3 is TGTGCCAGTAGTGCCCACATCCGGGACAGGGGGGTGAACACTGAAGCTTTCTTT. Translating it yields CASSAHIRDRGVNTEAFF.

The CDR3: CASRKGKHYNEQFF. The CDR3 DNA sequence: TGTGCCAGTAGAAAGGGGAAGCACTACAATGAGCAGTTCTTC. The chain has TRBV19 and TRBJ2-1; TRBD1 might be the D (5 bases). The V end lost 6 bases, the J end lost 3 bases, and 12 bases lay between the germline ends. This CDR3 contains 14 residues. Germline lookup yields CDR1 LNHDA and CDR2 SQIVND (reference sequence).

The chain is built from TRBV27 and TRBJ1-2, with 7 bases fitting TRBD1. CDR1 MNHEY and CDR2 SMNVEV come from the germline V gene (reference sequence). This CDR3 is built from 13 residues. The trim removed 6 bases at V and 6 bases at J, leaving 7 bases unmatched. This CDR3 is CASSPTGVHGYTF. DNA of the CDR3: TGTGCCAGCAGCCCTACAGGGGTCCATGGCTACACCTTC.

This CDR3 reads CASSHNRGHDTDTQYF. The CDR3 DNA follows: TGTGCCAGCAGCCACAACAGGGGGCACGATACAGATACGCAGTATTTT. The chain links TRBV4-2 to TRBJ2-3; 9 bases line up with TRBD1. CDR3 length: 16 amino acids. The V gene end was trimmed by 3 bases and the J gene end by 3 bases; junction bases not matched to a gene: 7. The germline V gene has CDR1 LGHNA and CDR2 YNFKEQ.

This sequence joins TRBV19 and TRBJ1-5; 10 bases agree with TRBD1. J gave up 3 bases and V 3 bases, and 11 bases lay outside the gene matches. From germline, CDR1 is LNHDA and CDR2 SQIVND (reference sequence). The CDR3 is 18 residues long. The DNA for the CDR3 is TGTGCCAGTAGTATGCGGGACAGGGGCGCCGTAGACAATCAGCCCCAGCATTTT. Translation gives CASSMRDRGAVDNQPQHF.

The chain has TRBV19 and TRBJ2-5; D might be TRBD1 (6 bases). The CDR3 contains 15 residues. From germline, CDR1 is LNHDA and CDR2 SQIVND (reference sequence). Trimming left V 6 bases short and J 5 bases short, with 19 bases between. The CDR3 is CASSTPRGNRETQYF. In DNA form, the CDR3 reads TGTGCCAGTAGCACCCCTAGGGGGAATAGGGAGACCCAGTACTTC.

The rearrangement joins TRBV15 to TRBJ1-4; perhaps TRBD1 as D (5 bases). The V gene's germline CDR1 is LNHNV and CDR2 YYDKDF (reference sequence). V was pared by 2 bases and J by 1 base, with 17 bases between. CDR3 length equals 18 residues. The CDR3, as DNA: TGTGCCACCAGCAGAACATGGGAGGGGACGAGAACTAATGAAAAACTGTTTTTT. Its protein product is CATSRTWEGTRTNEKLFF.

The rearrangement joins TRBV4-1 to TRBJ2-5; D possibly corresponds to TRBD2 (6 bases). Germline V gives CDR1 MGHRA, CDR2 YSYEKL. This CDR3 has 15 residues. V was shortened by 2 bases and J by 5 bases, with 15 bases between the two germline ends. The CDR3 reads CASSQKAGPFETQYF. CDR3 nucleotide sequence: TGCGCCAGCAGCCAAAAAGCGGGCCCTTTTGAGACCCAGTACTTC.

This clone rates as medium-sized (0.01 to 0.1%). The chain combines TRBV23-1 with TRBJ2-7; 9 nucleotides match TRBD1. TRBV23-1 qualifies as an ORF whose function is uncertain. V dropped 3 bases and J dropped 3; count of bases not matched to a gene: 21. CDR3 size: 20 residues. This CDR3 is CASSQRGDRVTIRGSYEQYF. Written as DNA, the CDR3 is TGCGCCAGCAGTCAGAGAGGGGACAGGGTTACTATCCGGGGCAGCTACGAGCAGTACTTC.

The rearrangement joins TRBV29-1 to TRBJ2-6, with 9 nucleotides matching TRBD1. CDR1 is SQVTM and CDR2 is ANQGSEA in the germline V gene. J gave up 1 base and V 7 bases, and 11 bases lay outside the gene matches. The CDR3 loop spans 17 amino acids. The CDR3, as DNA: TGCAGCGCCACGACAGGGGGGGGAGCTTCTGGGGCCAACGTCCTGACTTTC. Amino acid sequence: CSATTGGGASGANVLTF. Full variable domain (remainder filled in from reference TRBV29-1 and TRBJ2-6): SAVISQKPSRDICQRGTSLTIQCQVDSQVTMMFWYRQQPGQSLTLIATANQGSEATYESGFVIDKFPISRPNLTFSTLTVSNMSPEDSSIYLCSATTGGGASGANVLTFGAGSRLTVL.

The chain carries TRBV7-2 and TRBJ2-3; D ambiguous. This CDR3 spans 16 amino acids. Germline-derived CDR1 and CDR2 are SGHTA and FQGNSA. V lost 5 bases and J lost 1, with 16 bases in between. DNA for the CDR3: TGTGCCAGCAGCCCGACCCGGGCTGTGGGCACAGATACGCAGTATTTT. This encodes CASSPTRAVGTDTQYF.

The genes are TRBV7-6 and TRBJ2-7, with 9 nucleotides matching TRBD2. Germline values: CDR1 SGHVS, CDR2 FNYEAQ. J was trimmed by 3 bases and V by 5 bases; bases with no gene match: 11. This CDR3 is built from 16 residues. CDR3 residues: CASSPRIAGEVYEQYF. The CDR3 coding sequence is TGTGCCAGCAGCCCGAGAATAGCGGGAGAAGTCTACGAGCAGTACTTC.

This sequence joins TRBV4-2 and TRBJ1-1; 9 bases are shared with TRBD1. The CDR3 is 15 residues long. V shed 4 bases and J 7 bases; nucleotides not matched to a gene: 10. Germline V gene lookup returns CDR1 LGHNA and CDR2 YNFKEQ. CDR3 sequence reads: CASSPPGTGINEAFF. Written as DNA, the CDR3 is TGTGCCAGCAGCCCACCTGGGACAGGGATAAATGAAGCTTTCTTT.

The chain uses TRBV4-3 and TRBJ1-2; TRBD1 aligns across 7 bases. The germline gives CDR1 LGHNA, CDR2 YSLEER. The CDR3 spans 15 residues. V lost 4 bases to trimming and J lost 2 bases; unmatched junction nucleotides: 7. Here the CDR3 reads CASSPGRGPNYGYTF. The CDR3 DNA reads as TGCGCCAGCAGCCCGGGTAGGGGGCCGAACTATGGCTACACCTTC.

The CDR3 DNA reads as TGTGCCAGTAGTAGATGGACAGGGGATGTCTATGGCTACACCTTC. Amino acids: CASSRWTGDVYGYTF. J is TRBJ1-2 and V is TRBV19; 9 bases line up with TRBD1. In germline, CDR1 is LNHDA, CDR2 SQIVND (reference sequence). The V and J ends lost 4 bases and 4 bases, in that order; junction bases with no gene match: 7. The CDR3 spans 15 residues.

The J gene is TRBJ1-1, the V gene TRBV29-1; D remains unclear. This CDR3 is built from 14 residues. Trimming shortened V by 2 bases and J by 0 bases, and 10 bases separated the two germline ends. CDR1 SQVTM and CDR2 ANQGSEA come from the germline V gene. The CDR3 here is CSVEPQNMNTEAFF. The DNA of the CDR3 is TGCAGCGTTGAACCCCAGAACATGAACACTGAAGCTTTCTTT. The variable domain in full, completed from reference TRBV29-1 and TRBJ1-1, reads SAVISQKPSRDICQRGTSLTIQCQVDSQVTMMFWYRQQPGQSLTLIATANQGSEATYESGFVIDKFPISRPNLTFSTLTVSNMSPEDSSIYLCSVEPQNMNTEAFFGQGTRLTVV.

This clone occurred once. The chain combines TRBV6-1 with TRBJ1-1; D gene uncertain. Germline V gene lookup returns CDR1 MNHNS and CDR2 SASEGT. The CDR3 has 14 amino acids. V was clipped by 5 bases and J by 4 bases, with 14 bases between them. The CDR3 DNA is TGTGCCAGCAGTTATCAGGTTAGAGGCACTGAAGCTTTCTTT. Protein product: CASSYQVRGTEAFF.

This chain connects TRBV5-5 to TRBJ2-4, with D tentatively TRBD2 (5 bases). Per the germline V gene, CDR1 is SGHKS and CDR2 is YYEKEE (reference sequence). The CDR3 is made up of 13 amino acids. V was shortened by 0 bases and J by 8 bases, with 9 bases between the two germline ends. CDR3 nucleotide sequence: TGTGCCAGCAGCTTGGCCAAGAGGGACATTCAGTACTTC. This sequence encodes CASSLAKRDIQYF.

Only one count was recorded for this clone. DNA for the CDR3: TGCGCCAGCAGCAGCGGACAGGGGGCTGTCGGTAAGACCCAGTACTTC. The encoded protein is CASSSGQGAVGKTQYF. V gene TRBV5-1 combines with J gene TRBJ2-5, with 11 positions matching TRBD1. V dropped 4 bases and J dropped 6; count of bases not matched to a gene: 11. Germline assignment: CDR1 SGHRS and CDR2 YFSETQ. The CDR3 has 16 residues.

This clone was seen only a few times. The genes are TRBV5-8 and TRBJ1-5, with 10 bases that match TRBD1. Germline CDR1 and CDR2: SGHTS and YDEGEE. After removal of 5 bases from V and 6 bases from J, the junction contained 5 bases not matched to a gene. This CDR3 has 14 residues. This chain's CDR3 is CASRRGTGVQPQHF. As DNA, the CDR3 is TGTGCCAGCAGAAGGGGGACAGGGGTTCAGCCCCAGCATTTT.